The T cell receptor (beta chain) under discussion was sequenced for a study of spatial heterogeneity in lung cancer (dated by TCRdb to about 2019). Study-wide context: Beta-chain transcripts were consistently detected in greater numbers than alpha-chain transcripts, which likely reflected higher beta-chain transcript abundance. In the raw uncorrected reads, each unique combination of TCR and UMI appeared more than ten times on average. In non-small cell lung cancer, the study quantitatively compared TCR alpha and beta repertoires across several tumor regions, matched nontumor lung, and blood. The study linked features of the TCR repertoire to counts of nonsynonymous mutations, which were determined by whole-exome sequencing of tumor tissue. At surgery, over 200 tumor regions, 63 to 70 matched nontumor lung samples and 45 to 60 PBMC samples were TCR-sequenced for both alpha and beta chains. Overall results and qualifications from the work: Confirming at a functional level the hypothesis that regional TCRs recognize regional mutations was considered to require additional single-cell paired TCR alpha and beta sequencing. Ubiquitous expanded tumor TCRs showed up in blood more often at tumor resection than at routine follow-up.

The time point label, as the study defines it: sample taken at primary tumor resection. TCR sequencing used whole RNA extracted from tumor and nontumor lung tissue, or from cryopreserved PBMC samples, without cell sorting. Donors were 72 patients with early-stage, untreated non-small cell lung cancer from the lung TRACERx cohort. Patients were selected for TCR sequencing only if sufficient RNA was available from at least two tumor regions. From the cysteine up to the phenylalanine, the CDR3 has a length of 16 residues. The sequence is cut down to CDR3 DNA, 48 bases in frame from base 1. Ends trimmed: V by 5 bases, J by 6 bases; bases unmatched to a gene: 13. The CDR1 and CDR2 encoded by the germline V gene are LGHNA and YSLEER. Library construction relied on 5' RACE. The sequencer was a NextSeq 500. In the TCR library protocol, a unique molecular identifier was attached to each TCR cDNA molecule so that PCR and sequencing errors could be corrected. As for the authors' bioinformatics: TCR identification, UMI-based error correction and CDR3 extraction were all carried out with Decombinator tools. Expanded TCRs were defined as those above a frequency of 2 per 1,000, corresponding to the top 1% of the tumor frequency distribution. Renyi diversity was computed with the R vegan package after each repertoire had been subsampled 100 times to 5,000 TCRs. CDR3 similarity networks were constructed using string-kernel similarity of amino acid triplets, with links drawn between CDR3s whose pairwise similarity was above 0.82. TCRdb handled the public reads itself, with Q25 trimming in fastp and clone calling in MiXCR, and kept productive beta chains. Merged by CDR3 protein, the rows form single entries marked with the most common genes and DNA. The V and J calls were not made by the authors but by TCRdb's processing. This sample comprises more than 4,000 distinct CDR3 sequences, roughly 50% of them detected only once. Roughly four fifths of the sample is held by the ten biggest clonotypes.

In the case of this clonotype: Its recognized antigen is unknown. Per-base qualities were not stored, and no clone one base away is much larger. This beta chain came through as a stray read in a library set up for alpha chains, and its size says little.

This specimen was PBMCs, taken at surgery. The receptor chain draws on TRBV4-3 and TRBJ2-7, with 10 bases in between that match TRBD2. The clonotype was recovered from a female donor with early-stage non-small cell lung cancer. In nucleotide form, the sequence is TGCGCCAGCAGCTATTTCTCTAGCGGGAGTGCAAGCGAGCAGTACTTC. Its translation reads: CASSYFSSGSASEQYF.